This T cell receptor (beta chain) appears in the sequencing data of a study of cytomegalovirus exposure and HLA in healthy donors (TCRdb year 2017). Background for the entire study: An earlier analysis of several hundred of the donors reported 276 Gb of sequence data and 117 million unique TCR beta sequences from approximately 180 million T cells. Approximately 300 gigabases of sequencing data and about 92 million unique TCR sequences made up an early release that covered under 750 HLA-typed donors. Of the approximately 400 genotyped donors, around 81% fell in the genetic ancestry cluster associated with self-reported Caucasian donors. The study was designed to test whether signatures of past pathogen exposure could be identified by cataloging public T cell receptors. The study profiled the T cell repertoires of fewer than 850 subjects by immunosequencing and related them to cytomegalovirus serostatus. Along with the roughly 700-subject first cohort, a separate validation cohort of roughly 110 different subjects was used. To predict cytomegalovirus infection status, the study combined high-throughput TCR immunosequencing, statistical association of individual TCRs with disease status, and machine learning. A later analysis re-examined previously published TCR beta repertoires from just over 650 donors and added high-resolution HLA genotyping to investigate patterns of TCR occurrence. Rather than drawing on any new phenotypic data, the later analysis identified candidate immune exposures from TCR beta sequences and the way those sequences occurred across donors. In an earlier analysis of roughly 600 of the donors, high-throughput TCR beta sequencing was used to judge whether each TCR beta V gene segment behaved as functional or pseudogenic. Alongside the repertoire data, information on donor age, sex, ethnicity and CMV serostatus was compiled. A later genetic analysis used genome-wide SNP genotypes for about 65% of the roughly 670 donors, treating that subset as a discovery cohort. All discovery cohort repertoires had been generated on a single sequencing platform. Both class I and class II loci were covered by HLA typing, at four-digit resolution. The number of donors typed differed by locus, with 629-630 for A, B, C, DRB1 and DQB1, 522 for DQA1, 606 for DPA1, and about 450 for DPB1. Several DR-DQ haplotypes were treated as single units for association and clustering because of strong linkage in the cohort. Among about 400 genotyped donors of the cohort, an average of approximately 240,000 unique TCR beta nucleotide sequences was sequenced per donor, of which about 19% were non-productive. Overall results and qualifications from the work: While some public TCRs were present in many individuals, most TCR sequences turned up only very rarely across donors. In a later analysis, several top co-occurrence clusters were reported to appear linked to parvovirus B19, influenza, CMV and Epstein-Barr virus. Assigning TCR associations to individual alleles was difficult when HLA alleles, especially DR and DQ, strongly co-occurred. Because counts were too low, roughly 18 rarely observed V segments, including chromosome 9 orphons, were left out of the earlier analysis of a few hundred of the donors. Presence/absence analyses assumed roughly uniform sequencing depth across donors, an assumption that may not hold. In both the original and validation cohorts, the classifier was reported to diagnose cytomegalovirus status with high specificity and sensitivity. The 87-base-pair reads could not distinguish some IMGT-functional V segments, including TRBV6-2 and TRBV6-3, so those segments were excluded. Compared with equally common non-associated chains, HLA-associated TCR beta chains in a later analysis were more clonally expanded and had lower generation probabilities. A later genetic analysis associated a missense DCLRE1C variant with V-gene and J-gene trimming of TCR beta chains, and an independent cohort replicated the association. A further reported finding was that TCR beta sequences accurately predicted the HLA-A and HLA-B alleles for most subjects in the first cohort. This cohort had only TCR beta chains sequenced, and the lack of alpha or paired-chain data limited which features could be detected. A few of the identified cytomegalovirus-associated TCR beta chains were confirmed in vitro to be specific for cytomegalovirus antigens. A group of highly shared sequence variants was considered likely to be a technical artifact of the sequencing pipeline. Correlated functional status among segregating V segments might be attributable to linkage disequilibrium, but an unknown experimental factor could not be ruled out. According to the authors, the approach could potentially be generalized to other disease states and immunological phenotypes. In a later analysis, the rate of TCR association differed among HLA loci, with DRB1 alleles having the most associated TCRs and HLA-C alleles having the fewest. For the cohort, immune exposure information was limited to CMV serostatus. In an earlier analysis of some 540 of the donors, most TCR beta V segments appeared in productive rearrangements about 87% or about 30% of the time, broadly matching IMGT annotations. Because some donors lacked HLA typing at each locus, the association tests relied only on the typed subset. In a later genetic analysis, fewer N-insertions in productive TCRs were reported among donors in an Asian-associated ancestry cluster than the roughly 700-donor mean. According to a later analysis, most CMV-associated TCR beta chains appeared to be HLA-restricted, and the HLA associations seemed to be driven largely by CMV exposure. In a later analysis, 15,000 to 20,000 TCR beta sequences were associated with specific HLA alleles at a false discovery rate of 0.05. A total of 150 to 200 TCR beta chains were listed by the study as associated with cytomegalovirus.

The V and J ends are trimmed by 6 bases and 8 bases, leaving 16 bases between them. For CDR1 and CDR2, the germline V gene lists SNHLY and FYNNEI. The CDR3 goes from the cysteine to the phenylalanine over 14 residues. Only the CDR3 DNA stays, 42 bases, in frame from base 1. A few counts support this clone. Its binding antigen is unknown. The input lacks base qualities; no much larger clone sits a single base away. Library preparation employed the immunoSEQ multiplex PCR assay. For the multiplex PCR, a mixture combining 60 forward primers for TCR Vbeta segments and 13 reverse primers for TCR Jbeta segments was used. The CDR3 region of rearranged TCR beta genes was amplified from genomic DNA by a multiplex PCR assay. Amplified TCR beta libraries were sequenced as 87-base-pair reads on the Illumina HiSeq System. In the original analysis: Across the 640 or so repertoires, a later analysis counted tens of millions of unique TCR beta chains, some 11 million of which were shared by at least two donors. Raw reads were error-corrected and collapsed into unique sequences by a nearest-neighbor algorithm in which closely related sequences were merged to remove PCR and sequencing errors. V, D and J gene segments were assigned by aligning CDR3 sequences to IMGT reference sequences. For a sequence to be retained, a match of at least six nucleotides to both a V gene segment and a J gene segment was required. Rearrangements were classified as productive when the CDR3 lacked stop codons and remained in frame with V and J, and all other rearrangements were classified as non-productive. CDR3 was defined according to IMGT convention as the region running from the second conserved V-encoded cysteine to the conserved J-encoded phenylalanine. In an earlier analysis of more than 550 of the donors, sequences lacking an unambiguous match to a single V gene segment were excluded. An earlier analysis of a few hundred of the donors called V segments functional above 56.7% productive rearrangements and segregating when the between-donor standard deviation exceeded 5%. A statistical classification framework was built to diagnose cytomegalovirus status from the catalog of TCR beta chain sequences. A later analysis assigned V and J genes by comparing TCR nucleotide sequences with IMGT/GENE-DB human TR gene sequences. In a later analysis, CDR3 sequences and most-parsimonious VDJ recombination scenarios were assigned using the TCRdist pipeline. In a later analysis, each TCR beta chain was defined by its CDR3 amino acid sequence together with its V-gene family, and reads without a unique V-gene family were excluded. In a later analysis, 500 to 700 highly shared, low-generation-probability nucleotide sequences were removed to address suspected cross-contamination and a sequencing artifact. A later analysis calculated a clonal expansion index for each public chain from normalized within-repertoire ranks of inferred template counts. In a later analysis, generation probabilities were computed with a VDJ recombination model fitted to out-of-frame rearrangements, and the resulting probabilities were checked against IGoR. Hypergeometric tests were used in a later analysis to score TCR-TCR, TCR-HLA and TCR-CMV co-occurrence, with a repertoire-size bias correction applied to the TCR pairs. False discovery rates were estimated in a later analysis by permuting HLA or CMV assignments 20 times. In a later analysis, co-occurring TCRs were grouped using DBSCAN, and TCRdist sequence similarity was added for clustering within HLA-allele-positive subsets. Repertoires with fewer than 30,000 or more than 120,000 public chains, plus five repertoires with anomalous nucleotide sharing, were excluded from co-occurrence clustering. The clones in this table, taken by TCRdb from immuneACCESS, are in-frame only. Not every clone is retained; where verified, under half of the shortfall comes from an unresolved V gene, and the cause of the rest is unknown. D and trimming come from the DNA, and the V and J calls and clone size come from that table. For this sample the table gives 95,000 to 150,000 clones, of which about 78% were detected only once. Jointly, the top ten make up more than 1% of the sample.

In total, fewer than 750 healthy bone marrow donors made up the cohort. All cohort members were sampled while nominally healthy, although unrecorded immune exposures were likely present. The donor was CMV seronegative and belonged to the group of over 300 seronegative cohort members. Every donor gave a peripheral blood sample, and the peripheral blood mononuclear cells from that sample were used for TCR beta sequencing. The Qiagen DNeasy Blood Extraction Kit was used to extract genomic DNA from the blood cell samples. The clonotype comes from a female donor in good health and CMV-seronegative. The source material was PBMCs. The chain was built from TRBV2 and TRBJ1-4, with a weak D call of TRBD1 (5 bases match). The DNA sequence is TGTGCCAGCAGGGATAGAACAGGAGAAGAAAAACTGTTTTTT. It codes for CASRDRTGEEKLFF.